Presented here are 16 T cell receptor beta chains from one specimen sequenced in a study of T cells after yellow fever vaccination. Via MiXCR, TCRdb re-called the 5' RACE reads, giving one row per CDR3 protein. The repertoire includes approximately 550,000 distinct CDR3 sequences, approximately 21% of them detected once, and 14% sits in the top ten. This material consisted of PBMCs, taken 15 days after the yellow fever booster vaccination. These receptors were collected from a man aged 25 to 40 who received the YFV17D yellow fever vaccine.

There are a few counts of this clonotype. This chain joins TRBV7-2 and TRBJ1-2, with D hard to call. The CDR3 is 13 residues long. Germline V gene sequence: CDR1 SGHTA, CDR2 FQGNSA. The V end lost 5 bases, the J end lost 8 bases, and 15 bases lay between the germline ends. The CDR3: CASSRTFQGGYTF. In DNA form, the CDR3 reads TGTGCCAGCAGCCGGACCTTCCAAGGAGGCTACACCTTC. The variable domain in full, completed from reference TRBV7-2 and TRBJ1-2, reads GAGVSQSPSNKVTEKGKDVELRCDPISGHTALYWYRQSLGQGLEFLIYFQGNSAPDKSGLPSDRFSAERTGGSVSTLTIQRTQQEDSAVYLCASSRTFQGGYTFGSGTRLTVV.

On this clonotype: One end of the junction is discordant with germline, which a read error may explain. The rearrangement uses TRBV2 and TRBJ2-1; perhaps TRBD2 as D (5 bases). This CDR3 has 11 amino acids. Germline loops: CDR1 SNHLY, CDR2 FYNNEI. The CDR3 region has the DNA TGTGCCTCAACCGTGCGGGCCGGAGCACTCTTC. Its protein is CASTVRAGALF.

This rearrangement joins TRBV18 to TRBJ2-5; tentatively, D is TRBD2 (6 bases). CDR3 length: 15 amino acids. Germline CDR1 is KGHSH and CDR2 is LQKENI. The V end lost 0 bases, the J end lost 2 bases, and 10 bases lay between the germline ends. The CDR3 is CASSPPTGRQETQYF. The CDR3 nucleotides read TGTGCCAGCTCACCACCTACCGGGAGACAAGAGACCCAGTACTTC.

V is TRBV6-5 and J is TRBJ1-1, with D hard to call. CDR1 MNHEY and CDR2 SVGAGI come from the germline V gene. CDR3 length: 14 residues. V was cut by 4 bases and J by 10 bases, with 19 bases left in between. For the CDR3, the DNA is TGTGCCAGCAGTTCGGGAGGAGGGTGGGGAAGAGCTTTCTTT. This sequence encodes CASSSGGGWGRAFF.

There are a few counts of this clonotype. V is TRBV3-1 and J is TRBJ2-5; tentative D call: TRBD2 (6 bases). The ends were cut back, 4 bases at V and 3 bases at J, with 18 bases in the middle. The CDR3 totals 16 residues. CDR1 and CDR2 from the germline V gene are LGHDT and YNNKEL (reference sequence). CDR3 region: CASSLFRRDPKETQYF. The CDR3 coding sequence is TGTGCCAGCAGCCTCTTTCGGCGGGATCCTAAAGAGACCCAGTACTTC.

The CDR3 loop reads CASSFLAGKWSGANVLTF. DNA for the CDR3: TGTGCCAGCAGTTTCCTTGCAGGGAAGTGGTCTGGGGCCAACGTCCTGACTTTC. The gene calls are TRBV12-3 or TRBV12-4 and TRBJ2-6; possibly TRBD1 for D (5 bases). This CDR3 is 18 amino acids long. V lost 3 bases and J lost 1, with 16 bases in between.

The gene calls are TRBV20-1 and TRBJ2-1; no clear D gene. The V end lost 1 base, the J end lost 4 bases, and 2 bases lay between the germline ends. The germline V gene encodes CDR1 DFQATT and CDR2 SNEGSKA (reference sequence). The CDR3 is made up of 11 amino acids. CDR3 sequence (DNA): TGCAGTGCTAGAGCTTACAATGAGCAGTTCTTC. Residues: CSARAYNEQFF.

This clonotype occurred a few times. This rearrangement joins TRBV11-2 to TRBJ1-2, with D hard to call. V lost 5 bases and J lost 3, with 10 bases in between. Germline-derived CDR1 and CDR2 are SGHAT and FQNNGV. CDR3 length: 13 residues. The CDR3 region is CASSGQADYGYTF. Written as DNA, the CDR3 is TGTGCCAGCAGCGGTCAGGCGGACTATGGCTACACCTTC.

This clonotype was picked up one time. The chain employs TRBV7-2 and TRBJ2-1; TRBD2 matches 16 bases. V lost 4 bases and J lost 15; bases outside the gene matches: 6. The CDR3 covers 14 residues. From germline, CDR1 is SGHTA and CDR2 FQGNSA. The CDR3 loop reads CASSSGLAGGWWFF. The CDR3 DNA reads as TGTGCCAGCAGCTCGGGACTAGCGGGAGGGTGGTGGTTCTTC.

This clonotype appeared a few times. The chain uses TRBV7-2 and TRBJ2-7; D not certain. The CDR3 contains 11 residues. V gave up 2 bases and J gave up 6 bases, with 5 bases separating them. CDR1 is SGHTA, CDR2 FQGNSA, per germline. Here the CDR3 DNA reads TGTGCCAGCAGCTTATTTGCCGAGCAGTACTTC. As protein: CASSLFAEQYF.

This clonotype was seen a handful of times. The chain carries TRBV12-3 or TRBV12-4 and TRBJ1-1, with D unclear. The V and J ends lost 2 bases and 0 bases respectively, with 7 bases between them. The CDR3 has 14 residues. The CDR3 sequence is CASSLFGVNTEAFF. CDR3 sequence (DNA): TGTGCCAGCAGTTTATTTGGAGTGAACACTGAAGCTTTCTTT.

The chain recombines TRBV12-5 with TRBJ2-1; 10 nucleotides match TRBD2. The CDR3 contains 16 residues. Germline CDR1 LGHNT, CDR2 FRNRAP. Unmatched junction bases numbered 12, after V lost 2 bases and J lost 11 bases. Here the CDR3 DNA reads TGTGCTAGTGGTTTGCCCCCTCCAGAACTAGCGGGACAGCAGTTCTTC. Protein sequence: CASGLPPPELAGQQFF.

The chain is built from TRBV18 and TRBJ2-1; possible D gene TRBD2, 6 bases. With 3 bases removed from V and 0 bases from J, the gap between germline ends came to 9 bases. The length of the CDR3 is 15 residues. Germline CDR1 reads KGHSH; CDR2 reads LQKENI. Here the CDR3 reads CASSPGGVSYNEQFF. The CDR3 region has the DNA TGTGCCAGCTCACCGGGGGGAGTCTCCTACAATGAGCAGTTCTTC.

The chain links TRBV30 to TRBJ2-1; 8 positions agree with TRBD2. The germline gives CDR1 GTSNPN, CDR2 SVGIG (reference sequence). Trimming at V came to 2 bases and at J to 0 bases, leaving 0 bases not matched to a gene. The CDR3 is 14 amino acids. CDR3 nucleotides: TGTGCCTGGAGTAGCGGGAGCTCCTACAATGAGCAGTTCTTC. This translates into CAWSSGSSYNEQFF.

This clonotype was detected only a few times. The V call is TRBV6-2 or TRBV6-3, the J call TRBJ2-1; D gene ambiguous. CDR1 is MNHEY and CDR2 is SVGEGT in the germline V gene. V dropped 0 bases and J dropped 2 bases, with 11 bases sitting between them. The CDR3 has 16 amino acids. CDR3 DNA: TGTGCCAGCAGTTACTCGAGAACTCTCCCCTACAATGAGCAGTTCTTC. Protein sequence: CASSYSRTLPYNEQFF.

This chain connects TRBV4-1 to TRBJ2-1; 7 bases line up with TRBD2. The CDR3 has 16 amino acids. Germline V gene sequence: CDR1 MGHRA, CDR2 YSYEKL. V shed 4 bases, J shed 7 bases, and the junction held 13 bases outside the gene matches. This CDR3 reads CASSLEWREGRNEQFF. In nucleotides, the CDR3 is TGCGCCAGCAGCCTAGAATGGAGGGAGGGCCGAAATGAGCAGTTCTTC.